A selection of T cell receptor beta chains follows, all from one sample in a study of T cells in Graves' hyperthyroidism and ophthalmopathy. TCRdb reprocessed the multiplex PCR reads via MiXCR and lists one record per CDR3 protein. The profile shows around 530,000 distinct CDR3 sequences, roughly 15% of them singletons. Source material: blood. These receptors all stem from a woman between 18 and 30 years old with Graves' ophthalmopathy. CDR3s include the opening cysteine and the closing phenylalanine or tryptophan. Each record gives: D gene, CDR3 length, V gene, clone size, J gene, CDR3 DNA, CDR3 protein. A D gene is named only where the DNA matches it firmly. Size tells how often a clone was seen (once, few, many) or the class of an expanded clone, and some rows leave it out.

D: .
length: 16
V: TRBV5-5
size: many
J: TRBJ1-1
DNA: TGTGCCAGCAGCTTGGGGCTCACACTCGCGAACACTGAAGCTTTCTTT
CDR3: CASSLGLTLANTEAFF

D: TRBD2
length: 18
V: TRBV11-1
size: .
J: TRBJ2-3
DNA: TGTGCCAGCAGCTCGGGGGGCCTAGCGGGGGGCAGCACAGATACGCAGTATTTT
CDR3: CASSSGGLAGGSTDTQYF

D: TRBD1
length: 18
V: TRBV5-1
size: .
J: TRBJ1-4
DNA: TGCGCCAGCAGCCCGGACAGGGTAGGAGTTGCAACTAATGAAAAACTGTTTTTT
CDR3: CASSPDRVGVATNEKLFF

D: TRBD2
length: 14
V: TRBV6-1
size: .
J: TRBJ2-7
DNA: TGTGCCAGCCATATAACTAGCGGGAGTTACGAGCAGTACTTC
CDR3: CASHITSGSYEQYF

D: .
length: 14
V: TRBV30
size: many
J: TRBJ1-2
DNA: TGTGCCTGGAGTCCGACCGGGGGCGCGAGTGGCTACACCTTC
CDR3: CAWSPTGGASGYTF

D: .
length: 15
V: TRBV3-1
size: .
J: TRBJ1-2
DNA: TGTGCCAGCAGCCAAGGGGCGGGGAGTGGCTATGGCTACACCTTC
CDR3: CASSQGAGSGYGYTF

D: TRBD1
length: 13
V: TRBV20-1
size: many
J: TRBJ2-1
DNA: TGCAGTGTTGACAGGGCAACCTACAATGAGCAGTTCTTC
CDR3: CSVDRATYNEQFF

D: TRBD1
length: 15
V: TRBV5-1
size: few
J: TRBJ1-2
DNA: TGCGCCAGCAGCCCCGGGACAGGGGGCCTCTATGGCTACACCTTC
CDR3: CASSPGTGGLYGYTF

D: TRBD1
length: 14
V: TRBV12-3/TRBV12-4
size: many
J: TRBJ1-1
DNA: TGTGCCAGCAGTCTGACAGGGGGGAACACTGAAGCTTTCTTT
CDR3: CASSLTGGNTEAFF

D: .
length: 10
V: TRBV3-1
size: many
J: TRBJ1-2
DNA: TGTGCCAGCGCGGGCGATGGCTACACCTTC
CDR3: CASAGDGYTF